The present T cell receptor (beta chain) was sequenced within a study of blood T cell repertoires in COVID-19. On the study more broadly: Material from acute and convalescent COVID-19 was sourced from the United States, Italy and Spain.

This CDR3 has 15 residues. Germline CDR1 SEHNR, CDR2 FQNEAQ (reference sequence). V was trimmed by 3 bases and J by 0 bases, leaving 9 bases between them. TCRdb's table, derived via immunoSEQ multiplex PCR, lists solely in-frame clones and lacks some. This table holds approximately 300,000 clones, around nine tenths found once. Sample: PBMCs or T cells enriched from blood (not recorded which). This TCR was recovered from a man aged 55 to 69 who had recovered from COVID-19. The V and J genes are TRBV7-9 and TRBJ2-1, with D possibly being TRBD1 (5 bases). The CDR3 is CASSFLGASYNEQFF. The CDR3 region has the DNA TGTGCCAGCAGCTTTCTAGGGGCCTCCTACAATGAGCAGTTCTTC. Variable domain in full (rest from reference TRBV7-9 and TRBJ2-1): DTGVSQNPRHKITKRGQNVTFRCDPISEHNRLYWYRQTLGQGPEFLTYFQNEAQLEKSRLLSDRFSAERPKGSFSTLEIQRTEQGDSAMYLCASSFLGASYNEQFFGPGTRLTVL.